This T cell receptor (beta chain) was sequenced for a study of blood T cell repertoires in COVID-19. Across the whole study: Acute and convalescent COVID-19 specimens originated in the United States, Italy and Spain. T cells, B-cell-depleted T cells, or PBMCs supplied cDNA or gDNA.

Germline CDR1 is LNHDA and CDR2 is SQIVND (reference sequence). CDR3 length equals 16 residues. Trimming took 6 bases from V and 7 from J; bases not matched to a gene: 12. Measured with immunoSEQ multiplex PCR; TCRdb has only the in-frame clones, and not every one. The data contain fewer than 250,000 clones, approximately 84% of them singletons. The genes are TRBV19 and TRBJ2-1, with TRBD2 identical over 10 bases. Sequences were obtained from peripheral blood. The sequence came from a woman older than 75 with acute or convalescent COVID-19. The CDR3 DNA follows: TGTGCCAGTAGCCATCAGGTACTAGCGGGAAGGAATGAGCAGTTCTTC. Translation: CASSHQVLAGRNEQFF.